The sequence of this TCR beta chain was determined in a study of sequential checkpoint blockade in melanoma. In its sample, this clone was seen many times. The table came from immunoSEQ multiplex PCR; TCRdb's copy has only in-frame clones and leaves some out. This table holds under 20,000 clones, about 26% found once. Noted treatment: randomized to nivolumab then ipilimumab (arm A) or the reverse (arm B). Trimming shortened V by 4 bases and J by 1 base, and 21 bases separated the two germline ends. This CDR3 region has 17 residues. Germline CDR1 SGDLS, CDR2 YYNGEE. The material was tumor tissue (inferred from file names), obtained from a patient given nivolumab and ipilimumab in sequence. The receptor was derived from a human donor with melanoma. The gene calls are TRBV9 and TRBJ2-7; D is possibly TRBD2 (6 bases). The CDR3 DNA reads TGTGCCAGCAGCTTAGGCCCCCGAGCGGGCACATCCTACGAGCAGTACTTC. Translating gives CASSLGPRAGTSYEQYF.